The T cell receptor (beta chain) under discussion was sequenced for a study of shared clonotypes between healthy human individuals. The V end lost 2 bases, the J end lost 5 bases, and 12 bases lay between the germline ends. The CDR3 is made up of 14 amino acids. Germline CDR1 and CDR2: MNHEY and SMNVEV (reference sequence). Notes on the study in general: Among donors, clonotype sharing was expected to be affected by sequencing depth.

To note about this clone: Its matching antigen is unknown. The identical CDR3 is also encoded by other nucleotide sequences in the sample.

In the authors' methods: In the immunoSEQ data, sequences were junction-only and lacked quality scores, so filtering differed. The table came from immunoSEQ multiplex PCR; TCRdb's copy has only in-frame clones and leaves some out. D and trimming come from the DNA, and the V and J calls and clone size come from that table. The table shows a few million clones, with roughly nine tenths occurring only once. Sequences were obtained from naive CD4+ T cells sorted from blood. Subset indicated: CD45RA+ positively selected. This TCR came from a young man in good health. The V call is TRBV27, the J call TRBJ2-5; D may be TRBD1 or TRBD2 (6 bases each). CDR3 sequence: CASSLGRGGETQYF. Written as DNA, the CDR3 is TGTGCCAGCAGTTTAGGCAGGGGAGGCGAGACCCAGTACTTC.